This T cell receptor beta chain was profiled in a study of shared clonotypes between healthy human individuals. The CDR3 consists of 17 residues. V was trimmed by 1 base and J by 0 bases, leaving 16 bases between them. Germline-derived CDR1 and CDR2 are SGHTA and FQGNSA. The authors ran the assay at deep level. The sorted-subset replicate PCRs were given around 200 ng DNA, which is tens of thousands of T cell genomes. Here immunoSEQ multiplex PCR was the method, and the copy in TCRdb shows in-frame clones only, minus some. In the table there are around 610,000 clones, approximately 96% of which are singletons. The naive CD8 population came from CD45RO-negative cells selected for CCR7, without terminally differentiated effector memory CD45RA+ cells.

Sequenced material: naive CD8+ T cells sorted from blood. The TCR sequence derives from a woman aged 30 to 39 in good health. The genes are TRBV7-2 and TRBJ2-7, with D possibly being TRBD2 (5 bases). CDR3 protein: CASSLGLGLSSSYEQYF. The CDR3 nucleotides are TGTGCCAGCAGCTTAGGCCTCGGACTCTCAAGCTCCTACGAGCAGTACTTC.